Shown below are 28 T cell receptor beta chains from a single sample sequenced in a study of monozygotic twins with cystic fibrosis. The assay was immunoSEQ multiplex PCR, and TCRdb's table has in-frame clones only and misses some. The table has roughly 30,000 clones, approximately 92% seen once. The sequenced sample consisted of blood. These receptors originate from a girl aged 2-10 years with cystic fibrosis.

Here the CDR3 reads CASSHSNQPQHF. The CDR3, as DNA: TGTGCCAGCAGCCATAGCAATCAGCCCCAGCATTTT. V is TRBV27 and J is TRBJ1-5, with no clear D. Germline V gives CDR1 MNHEY, CDR2 SMNVEV (reference sequence). Trimming shortened V by 6 bases and J by 0 bases, and 3 bases separated the two germline ends. CDR3 length: 12 residues.

V and J are TRBV5-5 and TRBJ2-5, with TRBD1 as a possible D gene (5 bases). The length of the CDR3 is 15 residues. In germline, CDR1 is SGHKS, CDR2 YYEKEE (reference sequence). V was pared by 2 bases and J by 5 bases, with 16 bases between. The CDR3 DNA is TGTGCCAGCAGCTTAAATCAGGGCGGAAGGGAGACCCAGTACTTC. Protein sequence: CASSLNQGGRETQYF.

The chain recombines TRBV18 with TRBJ1-1; 10 nucleotides match TRBD1. With V trimmed by 2 bases and J by 8 bases, 5 bases remained unmatched. The CDR3 is 14 residues long. CDR1 KGHSH and CDR2 LQKENI come from the germline V gene. CDR3 region: CASSPGQGENEAFF. The CDR3 region has the DNA TGTGCCAGCTCACCAGGACAGGGGGAGAACGAAGCTTTCTTT.

V is TRBV28 and J is TRBJ2-3, with D possibly matching TRBD2 (5 bases). The CDR3 is 17 amino acids. CDR1 is MDHEN, CDR2 SYDVKM, per germline. With 7 bases removed from V and 4 bases from J, the gap between germline ends came to 24 bases. The CDR3 nucleotides are TGTGCCAGCATTCCCCCGAGGGAGAGGATGGTTGCAGATACGCAGTATTTT. This translates into CASIPPRERMVADTQYF.

This clone appeared once. The chain combines TRBV27 with TRBJ2-3; D unclear. V gave up 1 base and J gave up 2 bases, with 4 bases separating them. The CDR3 has 13 residues. CDR1 and CDR2 from the germline V gene are MNHEY and SMNVEV (reference sequence). The CDR3 sequence is CASSLYTTDTQYF. CDR3 in DNA: TGTGCCAGCAGTTTATACACCACAGATACGCAGTATTTT.

The CDR3 here is CASSLGQGPTYEQYF. Here the CDR3 DNA reads TGTGCCAGCAGCTTAGGACAGGGGCCAACCTACGAGCAGTACTTC. V is TRBV11-2 and J is TRBJ2-7; 8 bases agree with TRBD1. The CDR3 has 15 residues. V shed 1 base, J shed 2 bases, and the junction held 4 bases outside the gene matches. Per the germline V gene, CDR1 is SGHAT and CDR2 is FQNNGV. The whole variable domain, remainder taken from reference TRBV11-2 and TRBJ2-7, is EAGVAQSPRYKIIEKRQSVAFWCNPISGHATLYWYQQILGQGPKLLIQFQNNGVVDDSQLPKDRFSAERLKGVDSTLKIQPAKLEDSAVYLCASSLGQGPTYEQYFGPGTRLTVT.

The chain joins TRBV2 to TRBJ1-3, with D unresolved. Germline CDR1 SNHLY, CDR2 FYNNEI. Trimming cost V 1 base and J 0 bases, with 7 bases left between them. This CDR3 is built from 15 residues. The CDR3 spells CASSEGSGSGNTIYF. CDR3 coding DNA: TGTGCCAGCAGTGAAGGGTCCGGCTCTGGAAACACCATATATTTT.

The rearrangement joins TRBV12-2 to TRBJ1-1. TRBV12-2 is described as a pseudogene. CDR3 size: 13 residues. CDR3 DNA: TGTGCAAGTCGCAGACTAGCTGCAGTTGAAGCTTTCTTT. It codes for CASRRLAAVEAFF.

This chain connects TRBV7-9 to TRBJ1-1, with D unclear. The CDR3 totals 15 residues. V lost 0 bases and J lost 2, with 10 bases in between. Germline CDR1 reads SEHNR; CDR2 reads FQNEAQ (reference sequence). The chain's CDR3 is CASSLAGHRNTEAFF. For the CDR3, the DNA is TGTGCCAGCAGCTTAGCGGGCCACAGAAACACTGAAGCTTTCTTT.

V is TRBV5-1 and J is TRBJ1-5, with 9 bases identical to TRBD1. The CDR3 is 14 amino acids. Germline V gives CDR1 SGHRS, CDR2 YFSETQ. V lost 3 bases and J lost 6; bases outside the gene matches: 4. The CDR3 region has the DNA TGCGCCAGCAGCTCAACAGGGGGCGGTCAGCCCCAGCATTTT. Translating gives CASSSTGGGQPQHF.

This chain joins TRBV5-4 and TRBJ2-7; 8 positions match TRBD1. The CDR3 has 15 residues. J was trimmed by 4 bases and V by 3 bases; bases with no gene match: 9. Germline values: CDR1 SGHNT, CDR2 YYREEE (reference sequence). The CDR3, as DNA: TGTGCCAGCAGCTCCCACCGGGACAGGATTTACGAGCAGTACTTC. It translates to CASSSHRDRIYEQYF.

This chain joins TRBV19 and TRBJ1-1, with 9 bases that match TRBD1. CDR3 length: 14 amino acids. Germline V CDR1 and CDR2: LNHDA, SQIVND (reference sequence). Losses at the gene ends were 4 bases for V and 6 bases for J; bases not matched to a gene: 6. CDR3 coding DNA: TGTGCCAGTAGTACCCACAGGGGGCAATCTGAAGCTTTCTTT. Residues: CASSTHRGQSEAFF.

This clone was observed once. The chain is built from TRBV27 and TRBJ1-2; D is possibly TRBD1 (5 bases). CDR1 is MNHEY, CDR2 SMNVEV, per germline (reference sequence). The germline V and J ends were trimmed by 6 bases and 1 base, with 12 bases remaining between them. This CDR3 is built from 14 residues. DNA for the CDR3: TGTGCCAGCAGCGCAAGGGGCAGTAACTATGGCTACACCTTC. Encoded protein: CASSARGSNYGYTF.

The rearrangement uses TRBV19 and TRBJ1-3; D perhaps matches TRBD1 (5 bases). CDR3 length: 16 amino acids. The V and J ends lost 2 bases and 1 base respectively, with 12 bases between them. CDR1 and CDR2 (germline): LNHDA, SQIVND (reference sequence). The CDR3 DNA reads TGTGCCAGTAGTATATCGGGGCAGACTTCTGGAAACACCATATATTTT. It translates to CASSISGQTSGNTIYF.

The genes are TRBV5-4 and TRBJ1-1; 7 bases are a match to TRBD1. Germline V gene lookup returns CDR1 SGHNT and CDR2 YYREEE (reference sequence). This CDR3 is 16 amino acids long. Trimming took 0 bases from V and 2 from J; bases not matched to a gene: 7. CDR3 in amino acids: CASSLGREGANTEAFF. The CDR3 bases are TGTGCCAGCAGCTTGGGGCGGGAGGGGGCTAACACTGAAGCTTTCTTT.

The rearrangement uses TRBV21-1 and TRBJ1-2; TRBD1 is the table's D call and was not checked against the DNA. TRBV21-1 is an annotated pseudogene. This CDR3 is 14 amino acids long. The CDR3 loop is CASRRRGPNYGYTF. DNA of the CDR3: TGTGCCAGCAGAAGGAGGGGGCCTAACTATGGCTACACCTTC.

This sequence joins TRBV5-1 and TRBJ2-7, with TRBD2 matching over 7 bases. This CDR3 contains 15 residues. Germline V lookup: CDR1 SGHRS, CDR2 YFSETQ. Trimming removed 4 bases from V and 2 bases from J; junction bases left unmatched: 9. The CDR3 nucleotides read TGCGCCAGCAGCGTGGGGCAGGGAGGGACCTACGAGCAGTACTTC. Its protein product is CASSVGQGGTYEQYF.

As DNA, the CDR3 is TGCGCCAGCAGCCATATCGACAGGGACAGTCAGCCCCAGCATTTT. This gives the protein CASSHIDRDSQPQHF. V gene TRBV4-1 combines with J gene TRBJ1-5; 7 nucleotides line up with TRBD1. Germline V gives CDR1 MGHRA, CDR2 YSYEKL. Germline trimming cut 3 bases from V and 6 bases from J; bases unmatched to any gene: 8. CDR3 length: 15 amino acids.

The V and J genes are TRBV25-1 and TRBJ1-6; TRBD1 might be the D (5 bases). Trimming removed 4 bases from V and 5 bases from J, with 9 bases in between. CDR3 length: 14 amino acids. The germline V gene has CDR1 MGHDK and CDR2 SYGVNS. The CDR3: CASSVRANNSPLHF. The CDR3 DNA sequence: TGTGCCAGCAGTGTCAGGGCTAATAATTCACCCCTCCACTTT.

The J gene is TRBJ1-1, the V gene TRBV13; D not certain. The germline CDR1 and CDR2 sequences are PRHDT and FYEKMQ (reference sequence). The V and J ends lost 2 bases and 1 base respectively, with 17 bases between them. The CDR3 is 17 residues long. CDR3 in DNA: TGTGCCAGCAGCTTAACGTTGGCCCCGTTTGCGAACACTGAAGCTTTCTTT. Its protein is CASSLTLAPFANTEAFF.

A single count supports this clone. The V gene is TRBV27, the J gene TRBJ2-3; no firm D call. The CDR3 has 14 residues. Germline V lookup: CDR1 MNHEY, CDR2 SMNVEV (reference sequence). V lost 8 bases and J lost 2, with 14 bases in between. The CDR3 reads CASPPREATDTQYF. CDR3 DNA: TGTGCCAGCCCCCCACGCGAGGCCACAGATACGCAGTATTTT.

The rearrangement joins TRBV30 to TRBJ1-1; 8 positions agree with TRBD1. The CDR3 runs 14 residues. The germline V gene has CDR1 GTSNPN and CDR2 SVGIG (reference sequence). Losses at the gene ends were 4 bases for V and 1 base for J; bases not matched to a gene: 5. In DNA, the CDR3 is TGTGCCTGGACCAGGGGGCATCAGAACACTGAAGCTTTCTTT. This sequence encodes CAWTRGHQNTEAFF. Full variable domain (outside the CDR3, taken from reference TRBV30 and TRBJ1-1): SQTIHQWPATLVQPVGSPLSLECTVEGTSNPNLYWYRQAAGRGLQLLFYSVGIGQISSEVPQNLSASRPQDRQFILSSKKLLLSDSGFYLCAWTRGHQNTEAFFGQGTRLTVV.

The V gene is TRBV9, the J gene TRBJ1-3; D is possibly TRBD1 (5 bases). The CDR3 is 16 amino acids. The V end lost 0 bases, the J end lost 0 bases, and 10 bases lay between the germline ends. Germline CDR1 SGDLS, CDR2 YYNGEE. CDR3 residues: CASSVGAGSSGNTIYF. In DNA, the CDR3 is TGTGCCAGCAGCGTAGGAGCAGGGTCCTCTGGAAACACCATATATTTT.

The chain joins TRBV30 to TRBJ1-1, with TRBD1 matching 7 bases. Unmatched junction bases numbered 10, after V lost 1 base and J lost 5 bases. Germline V gene data show CDR1 as GTSNPN and CDR2 as SVGIG (reference sequence). The CDR3 spans 15 residues. CDR3: CAWSAKIRGETEAFF. The CDR3 coding sequence is TGTGCCTGGAGTGCCAAAATCAGGGGGGAGACTGAAGCTTTCTTT.

The chain recombines TRBV6-6 with TRBJ1-1, with a tentative D call TRBD1 (5 bases). CDR1 is MNHNY, CDR2 SVGAGI, per germline (reference sequence). This CDR3 has 13 amino acids. V lost 4 bases and J 11 bases, leaving 17 bases between the germline ends. CDR3 coding DNA: TGTGCCAGCAGTTCTACTTCCGGGACGGAGGCTTTCTTT. This gives the protein CASSSTSGTEAFF.

Only a few counts were recorded for this clone. The chain has TRBV25-1 and TRBJ1-1; D not certain. Trimming stripped 3 bases from V and 11 bases from J, with 10 bases between. Germline V gene data show CDR1 as MGHDK and CDR2 as SYGVNS. The CDR3 is 11 amino acids. In nucleotides, the CDR3 is TGTGCCAGCAGTGACCAAGGAGAGGCTTTCTTT. Translation gives CASSDQGEAFF. The full variable domain, its missing parts supplied by reference TRBV25-1 and TRBJ1-1, is EADIYQTPRYLVIGTGKKITLECSQTMGHDKMYWYQQDPGMELHLIHYSYGVNSTEKGDLSSESTVSRIRTEHFPLTLESARPSHTSQYLCASSDQGEAFFGQGTRLTVV.

The genes are TRBV6-5 and TRBJ1-1; D is undetermined. The germline V gene has CDR1 MNHEY and CDR2 SVGAGI. Trimming removed 2 bases at V and 5 bases at J, with 9 bases between. The CDR3 length is 13 residues. The CDR3 protein is CASSYAGLTEAFF. The CDR3 DNA sequence: TGTGCCAGCAGTTACGCCGGGCTTACTGAAGCTTTCTTT.

The chain recombines TRBV18 with TRBJ2-1; a weak D match, TRBD2 (6 bases). This CDR3 is 16 amino acids long. The V and J ends lost 3 bases and 5 bases respectively, with 17 bases between them. Germline V gene data show CDR1 as KGHSH and CDR2 as LQKENI. The CDR3 DNA reads as TGTGCCAGCTCACCTGGAGCCGGGAGCGTCGACAATGAGCAGTTCTTC. Translated: CASSPGAGSVDNEQFF. Using reference TRBV18 and TRBJ2-1 for the parts outside the CDR3, the full variable domain is NAGVMQNPRHLVRRRGQEARLRCSPMKGHSHVYWYRQLPEEGLKFMVYLQKENIIDESGMPKERFSAEFPKEGPSILRIQQVVRGDSAAYFCASSPGAGSVDNEQFFGPGTRLTVL.